The sequence of this TCR beta chain was determined in a study of cytomegalovirus exposure and HLA in healthy donors. Study results and caveats: With later analysis, a missense DCLRE1C variant became linked to TCR beta V- and J-gene trimming.

A word on this clone: Its antigen is unidentified.

The PCR employed 60 Vbeta primers together with 13 Jbeta primers. Sequenced by immunoSEQ multiplex PCR; TCRdb stores in-frame clones only, minus some. The table shows about 200,000 clones, with 78% occurring only once. The sample was PBMCs. This TCR derives from a male donor in good health and CMV-seronegative.

CDR3 coding DNA: TGTGCCAGCAGCCCTACGGGGGCTAACTATGGCTACACCTTC. Amino acids: CASSPTGANYGYTF. The genes are TRBV6-6 and TRBJ1-2; D is possibly TRBD1 (5 bases). Trimming pared 6 bases from V and 0 bases from J, leaving 11 bases between. The CDR3 sequence is 14 residues long. Germline assignment: CDR1 MNHNY and CDR2 SVGAGI (reference sequence).